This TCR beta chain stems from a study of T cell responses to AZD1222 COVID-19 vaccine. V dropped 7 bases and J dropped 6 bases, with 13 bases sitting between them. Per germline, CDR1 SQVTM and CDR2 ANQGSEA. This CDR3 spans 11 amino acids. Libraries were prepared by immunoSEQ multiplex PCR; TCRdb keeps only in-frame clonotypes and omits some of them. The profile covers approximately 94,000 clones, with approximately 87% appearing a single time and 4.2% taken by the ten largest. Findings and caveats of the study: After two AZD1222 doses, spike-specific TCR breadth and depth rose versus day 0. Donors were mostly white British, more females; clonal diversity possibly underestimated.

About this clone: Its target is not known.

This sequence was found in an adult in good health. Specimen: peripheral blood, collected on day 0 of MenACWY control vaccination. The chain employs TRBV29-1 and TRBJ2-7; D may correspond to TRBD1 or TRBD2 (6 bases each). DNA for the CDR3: TGCAGCGCATATTCGGGGGCCGAGCAGTACTTC. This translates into CSAYSGAEQYF.